The 23 T cell receptor beta chains given below trace back to one sample, sequenced in a study of blood T cells in healthy people across ages. Then a second PCR, running roughly 7 to 11 cycles, was carried out with a sample-barcoded 5' primer and a J-beta primer mix. Each CDR3 protein is one row after TCRdb ran MiXCR on the 5' RACE reads. The sample lists around 780,000 distinct CDR3 sequences, under 30% occurring once. This sample also appeared in a second study, on T cells of mothers and their children.

Sequencing was carried out using blood. Receptors were obtained from a boy younger than 18 in good health.

Only a few counts were recorded for this clonotype. The chain recombines TRBV19 with TRBJ2-5; possibly TRBD1 for D (6 bases). The better agreement between TRBJ2-1 and the DNA end casts doubt on the J call. Germline lookup yields CDR1 LNHDA and CDR2 SQIVND (reference sequence). This CDR3 has 13 residues. CDR3 sequence (DNA): TGTGCCAGTAGTATAGATAGGGGGAATGAGCAGTTCTTC. Residues: CASSIDRGNEQFF.

The table lists this clonotype with a few counts. This sequence joins TRBV29-1 and TRBJ1-2; D is uncertain. Germline V gene lookup returns CDR1 SQVTM and CDR2 ANQGSEA. The CDR3 sequence is 13 residues long. Trimming removed 3 bases from V and 4 bases from J, with 12 bases in between. In DNA form, the CDR3 reads TGCAGCGTTGATGTAACTCTGGGCTATGGCTACACCTTC. Its translation: CSVDVTLGYGYTF.

The rearrangement uses TRBV7-9 and TRBJ1-1; maybe TRBD1 (5 bases). V was trimmed by 5 bases and J by 6 bases, leaving 10 bases between them. CDR3 length: 12 amino acids. The germline V gene encodes CDR1 SEHNR and CDR2 FQNEAQ (reference sequence). The CDR3 here is CASSPRVPEAFF. In DNA form, the CDR3 reads TGTGCCAGCAGCCCCAGGGTTCCTGAAGCTTTCTTT.

This chain connects TRBV7-2 to TRBJ2-3; D is unresolved. Trimming removed 4 bases at V and 3 bases at J, with 17 bases between. This CDR3 has 16 residues. Germline loops: CDR1 SGHTA, CDR2 FQGNSA. DNA for the CDR3: TGTGCCAGCAGCTCCCTAACCCCGATCGGTACAGATACGCAGTATTTT. Amino acids: CASSSLTPIGTDTQYF.

This clonotype was seen only a few times. This chain connects TRBV7-2 to TRBJ1-4; unclear D gene. The CDR3 consists of 14 residues. Trimming stripped 6 bases from V and 5 bases from J, with 13 bases between. Germline loops: CDR1 SGHTA, CDR2 FQGNSA. The CDR3 sequence is CASRPDRANEKLFF. Written as DNA, the CDR3 is TGTGCCAGCAGACCGGACCGCGCAAATGAAAAACTGTTTTTT.

The table lists this clonotype with many counts. In DNA, the CDR3 is TGTGCCAGCAGCTTAGACGGGGCGCGGGGTATGAACACTGAAGCTTTCTTT. Its protein is CASSLDGARGMNTEAFF. The chain joins TRBV11-2 to TRBJ1-1, with D possibly matching TRBD1 (5 bases). CDR3 length: 17 residues. Germline V lookup: CDR1 SGHAT, CDR2 FQNNGV. V lost 0 bases to trimming and J lost 0 bases, with 14 bases between them.

The chain has TRBV7-2 and TRBJ2-3; the D gene is possibly TRBD2 (6 bases). Germline values: CDR1 SGHTA, CDR2 FQGNSA. The CDR3 covers 16 residues. Trimming pared 8 bases from V and 7 bases from J, leaving 25 bases between. CDR3 coding DNA: TGTGCCAGCGGCGCACGGGACTTTCCCGGCCCAAATACGCAGTATTTT. Amino acid sequence: CASGARDFPGPNTQYF.

Regarding this clonotype: A much larger clonotype is one base distant, so this may be a read error. In this CDR3 the conserved last residue, phenylalanine or tryptophan, is missing, so a read error is likely. CDR3 in amino acids: CSARTSGVKDTQYV. CDR3 bases: TGCAGTGCGAGGACTAGCGGGGTAAAAGATACGCAGTATGTT. This chain joins TRBV20-1 and TRBJ2-3; 12 bases are shared with TRBD2. The CDR3 contains 14 residues. Germline V gives CDR1 DFQATT, CDR2 SNEGSKA (reference sequence). Germline trimming cut 6 bases from V and 5 bases from J; bases unmatched to any gene: 6.

The rearrangement joins TRBV6-5 to TRBJ2-7; D not certain. The J call is doubtful: the DNA matches TRBJ2-5 better. CDR1 and CDR2 from the germline V gene are MNHEY and SVGAGI. The length of the CDR3 is 13 residues. CDR3 sequence: CASSLVDQETQYF. The CDR3 DNA reads as TGTGCCAGCAGTCTTGTCGACCAAGAGACCCAGTACTTC.

A few counts support this clonotype. The chain recombines TRBV7-9 with TRBJ1-2; possible D gene TRBD1, 5 bases. Germline V gene lookup returns CDR1 SEHNR and CDR2 FQNEAQ (reference sequence). The CDR3 is 15 amino acids. The V and J ends lost 5 bases and 4 bases respectively, with 17 bases between them. The CDR3 protein is CASSGEGSSVYGYTF. DNA for the CDR3: TGTGCCAGCAGCGGAGAGGGGTCCTCTGTCTATGGCTACACCTTC.

The CDR3 DNA reads TGTGCCAGCAGTTTGGACGCCCAAGAGCAGTACTTC. The encoded protein is CASSLDAQEQYF. The V gene is TRBV12-3 or TRBV12-4, the J gene TRBJ2-7, with D unresolved. V lost 3 bases and J lost 7, with 10 bases in between. The CDR3 is 12 residues long.

This chain connects TRBV27 to TRBJ2-6; D gene uncertain. This CDR3 spans 15 amino acids. V gave up 7 bases and J gave up 0 bases, with 10 bases separating them. Per the germline V gene, CDR1 is MNHEY and CDR2 is SMNVEV (reference sequence). The CDR3 is CASTTHYSGANVLTF. The CDR3, as DNA: TGTGCCAGCACCACGCACTACTCTGGGGCCAACGTCCTGACTTTC.

This sequence joins TRBV25-1 and TRBJ1-1; 8 positions match TRBD1. The CDR3 sequence is 13 residues long. The germline CDR1 and CDR2 sequences are MGHDK and SYGVNS. Losses at the gene ends were 2 bases for V and 4 bases for J; bases not matched to a gene: 0. The CDR3 DNA reads as TGTGCCAGCAGTGAAGACAGGGGCACTGAAGCTTTCTTT. Translated: CASSEDRGTEAFF.

This rearrangement joins TRBV27 to TRBJ2-5, with TRBD1 matching over 8 bases. The CDR3 spans 13 residues. Germline V CDR1 and CDR2: MNHEY, SMNVEV (reference sequence). The J segment lost 4 bases and the V segment lost 4 bases, leaving 2 bases of the junction unmatched. The CDR3, as DNA: TGTGCCAGCAGTTACAGGGGGGCAGAGACCCAGTACTTC. Amino acids: CASSYRGAETQYF.

This clonotype showed up just a few times. The chain couples TRBV4-1 to TRBJ2-6; 10 nucleotides align to TRBD1. The junction had 6 bases not matched to a gene; V was cut back by 3 bases and J by 1 base. This CDR3 has 18 amino acids. Germline CDR1 is MGHRA and CDR2 is YSYEKL. DNA for the CDR3: TGCGCCAGCAGCCACGGACAGGGGGAGAGGTCTGGGGCCAACGTCCTGACTTTC. Amino acids: CASSHGQGERSGANVLTF.

The rearrangement links TRBV20-1 to TRBJ1-1; a possible D gene is TRBD1 (6 bases). In germline, CDR1 is DFQATT, CDR2 SNEGSKA (reference sequence). With 6 bases removed from V and 3 bases from J, the gap between germline ends came to 14 bases. This CDR3 has 13 residues. The CDR3 loop is CSAPEGVDTEAFF. The CDR3 nucleotides are TGCAGTGCCCCGGAGGGGGTTGACACTGAAGCTTTCTTT.

The chain uses TRBV28 and TRBJ1-2, with D maybe TRBD1 (6 bases). The CDR3 consists of 16 residues. The V end lost 7 bases, the J end lost 9 bases, and 27 bases lay between the germline ends. The germline gives CDR1 MDHEN, CDR2 SYDVKM. The CDR3: CASNSQVGAPPYRYTF. The CDR3 DNA reads as TGTGCCAGCAACTCACAGGTGGGGGCGCCGCCGTATCGCTACACCTTC.

This clonotype was observed a few times. The J gene is TRBJ2-5, the V gene TRBV27; 12 nucleotides match TRBD1. The DNA end is more similar to TRBJ2-1, so the J call may be wrong. Germline CDR1 reads MNHEY; CDR2 reads SMNVEV (reference sequence). This CDR3 region has 18 residues. This CDR3 is CASSPGQGANLLCNEQFF. The CDR3 DNA follows: TGTGCCAGCAGTCCGGGACAGGGGGCTAATTTGCTCTGCAATGAGCAGTTCTTC.

This clonotype was seen only a few times. The chain combines TRBV12-3 or TRBV12-4 with TRBJ1-1; TRBD1 aligns across 7 bases. This CDR3 comprises 15 residues. V was clipped by 3 bases and J by 5 bases; unmatched bases: 9. The CDR3 DNA sequence: TGTGCCAGCAGTTTCCCACGACAGGGTGAAACTGAAGCTTTCTTT. This codes for CASSFPRQGETEAFF.

The chain combines TRBV29-1 with TRBJ1-1; TRBD1 matches at 7 bases. The CDR3 length is 13 residues. Germline V gene data show CDR1 as SQVTM and CDR2 as ANQGSEA. With V trimmed by 4 bases and J by 0 bases, 2 bases remained unmatched. The CDR3, as DNA: TGCAGCGTTGGGACAGGATTGAACACTGAAGCTTTCTTT. Its protein product is CSVGTGLNTEAFF.

In its sample, this clonotype was seen a few times. The chain links TRBV19 to TRBJ1-3, with D unresolved. The V gene's germline CDR1 is LNHDA and CDR2 SQIVND (reference sequence). V was cut by 3 bases and J by 0 bases, with 3 bases left in between. The length of the CDR3 is 13 residues. The CDR3 reads CASSITSGNTIYF. The CDR3 coding sequence is TGTGCCAGTAGTATTACCTCTGGAAACACCATATATTTT.

The sample holds a few counts of this clonotype. The chain has TRBV4-1 and TRBJ2-7; D unresolved. The CDR3 spans 15 residues. The V end was cut by 4 bases, the J end by 2 bases, with 15 bases between. Germline V gives CDR1 MGHRA, CDR2 YSYEKL. CDR3: CASSPLSTPAYEQYF. The CDR3 nucleotides read TGCGCCAGCAGCCCACTCTCTACTCCGGCCTACGAGCAGTACTTC.

This clonotype was found a few times. The chain combines TRBV4-2 with TRBJ2-5; 9 positions agree with TRBD1. The assigned J gene may be wrong: the sequence end matches TRBJ2-7 better. Germline CDR1 reads LGHNA; CDR2 reads YNFKEQ. This CDR3 contains 17 residues. CDR3 sequence: CASSQGTGVRLAYEQYF. CDR3 coding DNA: TGTGCCAGCAGCCAAGGGACAGGGGTTCGCCTCGCCTACGAGCAGTACTTC.